This TCR beta chain was sequenced in a study of blood T cell repertoires in COVID-19. Study as a whole: Researchers got acute and convalescent COVID-19 samples from the United States, Italy and Spain. T cells, B-cell-depleted T cells, or PBMCs provided the cDNA or gDNA that served as material.

The CDR3 has 15 residues. The junction had 5 bases not matched to a gene; V was cut back by 4 bases and J by 4 bases. Germline assignment: CDR1 LNHDA and CDR2 SQIVND (reference sequence). As handled by the study authors: It was from reference gene primer amplification that nucleated cell counts were estimated. TCRdb keeps only in-frame clones here, not all; method: immunoSEQ multiplex PCR. D and trimming come from the DNA, and the V and J calls and clone size come from that table. Here the sample spans some 220,000 clones, around 82% being singletons. Specimen: peripheral blood. This clonotype was sampled from a woman between 70 and 85 years old with acute or convalescent COVID-19. V and J are TRBV19 and TRBJ1-4, with 8 bases matching TRBD1. In DNA, the CDR3 is TGTGCCAGTAGTACCCAGGGGGCGCGTAATGAAAAACTGTTTTTT. Its protein product is CASSTQGARNEKLFF.